Given below is one T cell receptor beta chain in context. This clonotype was seen more than once but under ten times. Its binding antigen is unknown. Base qualities are not provided; no much larger clone lies one nucleotide away. CDR1 and CDR2 were assigned from the germline V gene as ENHRY and SYGVKD. Trimmed from V: 5 bases; trimmed from J: 4 bases; junction bases lacking a gene match: 10. From cysteine to phenylalanine, the CDR3 is 17 amino acids long. Left in the record is the CDR3 DNA by itself, 51 bases read in frame from the first base. Reads for this sample came from an Illumina HiSeq 1500. The public reads were run again by TCRdb, first through fastp at Q25 and then through MiXCR, and only productive beta chains were kept. Rows are unified per CDR3 protein, each entry keeping the most common DNA and genes. The sample records around 900,000 distinct CDR3 sequences, around 30% of which are singletons. The ten largest clones capture around an eighth of the sample.

This specimen comes from a study of T cell repertoires in cytomegalovirus infection (dated by TCRdb to 2018 to 2020). About the full investigation: Alongside well-studied HLA-B-restricted epitopes, the peptide stimulations were aimed at recently identified HLA-C-restricted CMV epitopes, whose presentation resists viral immunomodulation. Donor HLA type was relevant to the analysis, as public TCR beta signatures indicated carriage of CMV infection together with the matching HLA type. Study-level results and caveats: In the ex vivo response, HLA-C-restricted CMV-specific TCR beta clonotypes were dominant, and in two of eight donors the single most frequent clonotype came from this HLA-C-restricted group. In both this cohort and an independent cohort of some 350 donors, the cumulative frequency of public TCR beta family members distinguished carriers of CMV infection plus the relevant HLA type.

In light of the paper, this sample's treatment or condition label describes: in vitro stimulation with specific CMV peptide epitopes to enrich CMV-specific T cells. Material: cultured CD8+ T cells from PBMCs, obtained from culture after CMV antigen stimulation. This clonotype was sampled from a human donor in good health (CMV status not recorded). Some clones in this sample may be carry-over from other donors' samples. The sequence is built from TRBV10-3 and TRBJ2-6; TRBD1 matches 8 bases in the middle. In nucleotides, the sequence is TGTGCCATCAGTATGTCCCGGGACAGGTCCGGGGCCAACGTCCTGACTTTC. Its translation is CAISMSRDRSGANVLTF.